These 23 T cell receptor beta chains were all obtained from the same sample, sequenced in a study of CD8+CD57+ T cells in acquired aplastic anemia. The template used for profiling TCR beta VDJ and CDR3 was genomic DNA. TCRdb fed the reads into MiXCR, producing one record per CDR3 protein. The table lists about 420,000 distinct CDR3 sequences, 55% to 70% of them singletons. Specimen: sorted CD4+, CD8+, or CD8+CD57+ T cells (not recorded which) from PBMCs. The receptors here all came from a human donor in good health, serving as a control.

The genes are TRBV7-8 and TRBJ2-7; 7 positions agree with TRBD1. The CDR3 covers 12 residues. The V gene end was trimmed by 4 bases and the J gene end by 4 bases; junction bases not matched to a gene: 1. In germline, CDR1 is SGHVS, CDR2 FQNEAQ. The CDR3 bases are TGTGCCAGCAGCTCACAGGGGTACGAGCAGTACGTC. Residues: CASSSQGYEQYV.

The rearrangement links TRBV9 to TRBJ1-6; no firm D call. In germline, CDR1 is SGDLS, CDR2 YYNGEE. V was shortened by 2 bases and J by 11 bases, with 17 bases between the two germline ends. The CDR3 runs to 15 residues. The CDR3: CASSVSGHGKAPLHF. CDR3 DNA: TGTGCCAGCAGCGTGAGTGGGCACGGGAAAGCACCCCTCCACTTT.

This chain links TRBV11-2 with TRBJ1-6; D unclear. The V gene's germline CDR1 is SGHAT and CDR2 FQNNGV. V lost 1 base, J lost 8 bases, and 18 bases lay in between. The CDR3 has 17 amino acids. CDR3 nucleotides: TGTGCCAGCAGCTTAGGGCGTGCGTGCCCGCTCCATTCACCCCTCCACTTT. Its translation: CASSLGRACPLHSPLHF.

As to this clonotype: This is likely a read error, given that the CDR3 carries no conserved phenylalanine or tryptophan at its end. The limits of the CDR3 on the DNA are not certain, so only TCRdb's listed CDR3 is given. CDR3 sequence reads: CASSTGTGGNTIYLV. The V call is TRBV19, the J call TRBJ1-5. Germline V lookup: CDR1 LNHDA, CDR2 SQIVND (reference sequence). With termini counted, the CDR3 has 15 amino acids.

V usage is TRBV12-3 or TRBV12-4 and J usage is TRBJ2-5; D possibly matches TRBD1 or TRBD2 (5 bases each). The CDR3 is 15 amino acids. The V gene lost 6 bases and the J gene lost 1 base, with 15 bases spanning the gap. The CDR3 loop is CASSPDGTAQETQYF. DNA for the CDR3: TGTGCCAGCAGCCCAGATGGGACGGCCCAAGAGACCCAGTACTTC.

The V call is TRBV20-1, the J call TRBJ2-7; D is ambiguous. The CDR3 totals 12 residues. V gave up 1 base and J gave up 4 bases, with 8 bases separating them. CDR1 is DFQATT, CDR2 SNEGSKA, per germline (reference sequence). CDR3 sequence (DNA): TGCAGTGCTAGAGTGGACGGATACGAGCAGTACTTC. This translates into CSARVDGYEQYF.

This chain connects TRBV11-2 to TRBJ2-7, with no clear D. The CDR3 is made up of 14 amino acids. CDR1 and CDR2 (germline): SGHAT, FQNNGV. The V end was cut by 1 base, the J end by 4 bases, with 11 bases between. The CDR3 region is CASSLVAGEYEQYF. The CDR3 DNA follows: TGTGCCAGCAGCTTAGTGGCTGGAGAGTACGAGCAGTACTTC. The complete variable domain, with remaining parts taken from reference TRBV11-2 and TRBJ2-7, reads EAGVAQSPRYKIIEKRQSVAFWCNPISGHATLYWYQQILGQGPKLLIQFQNNGVVDDSQLPKDRFSAERLKGVDSTLKIQPAKLEDSAVYLCASSLVAGEYEQYFGPGTRLTVT.

The sample holds many counts of this clonotype. The V call is TRBV5-4, the J call TRBJ2-5, with D unresolved. Germline loops: CDR1 SGHNT, CDR2 YYREEE (reference sequence). CDR3 length equals 15 residues. V lost 0 bases to trimming and J lost 2 bases, with 11 bases between them. CDR3 nucleotide sequence: TGTGCCAGCAGCTTGGTCCCGGATTCTCAAGAGACCCAGTACTTC. Its translation: CASSLVPDSQETQYF.

V is TRBV20-1 and J is TRBJ1-5; D gene ambiguous. There are 14 residues in the CDR3. The V and J ends lost 6 bases and 3 bases respectively, with 15 bases between them. Germline V CDR1 and CDR2: DFQATT, SNEGSKA (reference sequence). The CDR3 spells CSATGSEDNQPQHF. DNA of the CDR3: TGCAGTGCCACCGGGAGCGAAGACAATCAGCCCCAGCATTTT.

A note on this clonotype: The germline gene is not matched at one end of the junction; a read error may be the cause. V is TRBV15 and J is TRBJ2-5; 7 bases are shared with TRBD2. Germline CDR1 LNHNV, CDR2 YYDKDF (reference sequence). This CDR3 contains 14 residues. The CDR3 spells CATSRGGRRETLYF. In nucleotides, the CDR3 is TGTGCCACCAGCAGAGGAGGGAGGCGGGAGACCCTGTACTTC.

A remark on this clonotype: Since the CDR3 does not end with the conserved phenylalanine or tryptophan, this likely comes from a read error. It is unclear where the CDR3 begins or ends on the DNA, so no DNA is shown, and the CDR3 is as TCRdb lists it. The chain joins TRBV19 to TRBJ1-2. Termini included, the CDR3 measures 13 amino acids. Germline CDR1 LNHDA, CDR2 SQIVND (reference sequence). The CDR3 region is CASGIPRGYGYSL.

The gene calls are TRBV29-1 and TRBJ2-7; either TRBD1 or TRBD2 may supply D (5 bases each). Germline CDR1 and CDR2: SQVTM and ANQGSEA. V lost 6 bases and J 1 base, leaving 13 bases between the germline ends. The CDR3 length is 13 residues. CDR3: CSVLLGGSYEQYF. CDR3 in DNA: TGCAGCGTGCTACTTGGGGGATCCTACGAGCAGTACTTC.

As to this clonotype: At one boundary the junction diverges from the germline segment, which might be a read error. The chain is built from TRBV7-2 and TRBJ2-1, with D possibly TRBD1 on 6 matching bases. Germline assignment: CDR1 SGHTA and CDR2 FQGNSA. The CDR3 covers 15 residues. The CDR3 sequence: CASSPTGSSYNVQFF. CDR3 nucleotide sequence: TGTGCCAGCTCGCCCACAGGGAGCTCCTACAATGTGCAGTTCTTC. The full variable domain, in which reference TRBV7-2 and TRBJ2-1 provide the parts outside the CDR3, is GAGVSQSPSNKVTEKGKDVELRCDPISGHTALYWYRQSLGQGLEFLIYFQGNSAPDKSGLPSDRFSAERTGGSVSTLTIQRTQQEDSAVYLCASSPTGSSYNVQFFGPGTRLTVL.

This chain links TRBV9 with TRBJ1-1; maybe TRBD1 (5 bases). CDR3 length: 16 amino acids. CDR1 and CDR2 from the germline V gene are SGDLS and YYNGEE. Trimming took off 4 bases at V and 3 bases at J, with 19 bases between the two ends. The DNA of the CDR3 is TGTGCCAGCAGCAGAGCGCAGGGACTTTCGGACACTGAAGCTTTCTTT. It translates to CASSRAQGLSDTEAFF.

To note about this clonotype: The germline gene is not matched at one end of the junction; a read error may be the cause. The V gene is TRBV2, the J gene TRBJ2-2, with unresolved D. Germline CDR1 reads SNHLY; CDR2 reads FYNNEI. The CDR3 extends over 12 amino acids. The CDR3 is CATSDRTGELFF. DNA of the CDR3: TGTGCCACCAGTGATCGGACCGGGGAGCTGTTTTTT.

This clonotype was recorded at least ten times. The genes are TRBV30 and TRBJ1-1; D is uncertain. The CDR3 loop spans 13 amino acids. The germline gives CDR1 GTSNPN, CDR2 SVGIG (reference sequence). Trimming took off 1 base at V and 0 bases at J, with 6 bases between the two ends. The CDR3: CAWSGGVNTEAFF. In nucleotides, the CDR3 is TGTGCCTGGAGTGGTGGGGTGAACACTGAAGCTTTCTTT. The full variable domain, with the rest looked up from reference TRBV30 and TRBJ1-1, is SQTIHQWPATLVQPVGSPLSLECTVEGTSNPNLYWYRQAAGRGLQLLFYSVGIGQISSEVPQNLSASRPQDRQFILSSKKLLLSDSGFYLCAWSGGVNTEAFFGQGTRLTVV.

Turning to this clonotype: This may be a read error, as it is one base from a much larger clone. A read error is likely, as this CDR3 ends without the conserved phenylalanine or tryptophan. The V call is TRBV7-2, the J call TRBJ2-2; 9 positions match TRBD1. With V trimmed by 5 bases and J by 1 base, 8 bases remained unmatched. The CDR3 has 17 residues. Germline values: CDR1 SGHTA, CDR2 FQGNSA. The CDR3: CASSLQGAGGNTGELFS. The CDR3 nucleotides read TGTGCCAGCAGCCTACAGGGGGCAGGGGGGAACACCGGGGAGCTGTTTTCT.

The rearrangement links TRBV2 to TRBJ2-6, with D possibly being TRBD1 (5 bases). Trimming took off 4 bases at V and 0 bases at J, with 13 bases between the two ends. This CDR3 contains 17 residues. Germline CDR1 reads SNHLY; CDR2 reads FYNNEI. CDR3 nucleotides: TGTGCCAGCAGTGGACAGCAGCCTAGCTCTGGGGCCAACGTCCTGACTTTC. Its protein product is CASSGQQPSSGANVLTF.

At least ten counts were recorded for this clonotype. Written as DNA, the CDR3 is TGTGCCAGCAGCGTTGATGGCTATGGCTACACCTTC. Translating gives CASSVDGYGYTF. The chain has TRBV11-3 and TRBJ1-2; D call uncertain. V was shortened by 5 bases and J by 4 bases, with 8 bases between the two germline ends. The germline CDR1 and CDR2 sequences are SGHNT and YENEEA. The CDR3 is 12 amino acids.

Regarding this clonotype: It may be a read error: a sequence one base away is much more abundant. The V gene is TRBV27, the J gene TRBJ1-6, with D possibly matching TRBD1 (5 bases). Trimming removed 6 bases from V and 9 bases from J, with 18 bases in between. CDR3 size: 15 residues. Germline assignment: CDR1 MNHEY and CDR2 SMNVEV (reference sequence). CDR3 amino acids: CASSKNRGRVSPLHF. The CDR3 bases are TGTGCCAGCAGCAAGAACCGGGGCAGGGTTTCACCCCTCCACTTT.

This chain joins TRBV2 and TRBJ2-7; 8 nucleotides align to TRBD1. The V segment lost 3 bases and the J segment 13 bases; nucleotides outside the gene matches: 17. The CDR3 runs to 15 residues. Per the germline V gene, CDR1 is SNHLY and CDR2 is FYNNEI. CDR3 in DNA: TGTGCCAGCAGTGACGGACAGGGTCCGACGAACGAGTACTACTTC. Protein: CASSDGQGPTNEYYF.

This clonotype was seen ten or more times. The rearrangement joins TRBV6-5 to TRBJ2-3, with 7 positions matching TRBD1. Germline CDR1 is MNHEY and CDR2 is SVGAGI. CDR3 length: 14 amino acids. V lost 9 bases and J lost 9; bases outside the gene matches: 15. CDR3 sequence: CASLDPRGQGTQYF. The CDR3 coding sequence is TGTGCCAGTTTGGACCCTAGGGGGCAAGGGACGCAGTATTTT.

For this clonotype: Compared with germline, one end of the junction differs, possibly owing to a read error. The V gene is TRBV19, the J gene TRBJ2-3; D gene uncertain. Germline V CDR1 and CDR2: LNHDA, SQIVND (reference sequence). The CDR3 totals 13 residues. DNA of the CDR3: TGTGCCAGTAATATGACGGTAACAGACACGCAGTATTTT. Protein product: CASNMTVTDTQYF.